The clone carrying this T cell receptor (beta chain) was found a few times. Data came from immunoSEQ multiplex PCR; TCRdb stores just in-frame clones and leaves some out. The data contain over 120,000 clones, around 80% of them singletons. This specimen comes from a study of blood T cell repertoires in COVID-19. The CDR3 sequence is 17 residues long. Looked up from germline, CDR1 is SEHNR and CDR2 is FQNEAQ (reference sequence). V lost 1 base, J lost 1 base, and 16 bases lay in between. The specimen was PBMCs or T cells enriched from blood (not recorded which). This clonotype originated in a woman aged 45-65 years who had recovered from COVID-19. The chain carries TRBV7-9 and TRBJ1-2, with D perhaps TRBD1 (6 bases). The CDR3 spells CASSLESRDTNNYGYTF. In DNA form, the CDR3 reads TGTGCCAGCAGCTTAGAGAGCCGGGACACAAATAACTATGGCTACACCTTC.